The 9 T cell receptor beta chains below come from one sample, sequenced in a study of cytomegalovirus exposure and HLA in healthy donors. The PCR employed 60 Vbeta primers together with 13 Jbeta primers. The method was immunoSEQ multiplex PCR; TCRdb's version includes in-frame clones alone and lacks a portion of them. The sample lists about 120,000 clones; more than 60% were seen once. The sample was PBMCs. All receptors derive from a female donor in good health and CMV-seronegative.

This chain joins TRBV7-2 and TRBJ2-1, with D maybe TRBD2 (5 bases). The length of the CDR3 is 13 residues. Germline-derived CDR1 and CDR2 are SGHTA and FQGNSA. Trimming shortened V by 5 bases and J by 9 bases, and 14 bases separated the two germline ends. The CDR3 here is CASSTTLEPEQFF. DNA for the CDR3: TGTGCCAGCAGCACCACACTAGAACCTGAGCAGTTCTTC.

The chain has TRBV13 and TRBJ1-1; the match to TRBD1 covers 7 bases. J gave up 6 bases and V 5 bases, and 15 bases lay outside the gene matches. In germline, CDR1 is PRHDT, CDR2 FYEKMQ (reference sequence). The CDR3 is 16 residues long. The CDR3, as DNA: TGTGCCAGCAGCAAGAGGAGGGGGCGGTTGGGCGCTGAAGCTTTCTTT. Translated: CASSKRRGRLGAEAFF.

The V call is TRBV12-5, the J call TRBJ1-1; D not certain. Trimming shortened V by 3 bases and J by 1 base, and 12 bases separated the two germline ends. The CDR3 length is 15 residues. Germline-derived CDR1 and CDR2 are LGHNT and FRNRAP. CDR3 in amino acids: CASGLTLPRNTEAFF. CDR3 DNA: TGTGCTAGTGGTTTAACCCTTCCGAGGAACACTGAAGCTTTCTTT.

The chain uses TRBV27 and TRBJ2-2; 10 bases fit TRBD1. CDR1 MNHEY and CDR2 SMNVEV come from the germline V gene (reference sequence). The trim removed 7 bases at V and 6 bases at J, leaving 11 bases unmatched. The CDR3 length is 16 residues. This chain's CDR3 is CASTLSGTGAPGELFF. CDR3 DNA: TGTGCCAGCACCCTATCCGGGACAGGGGCCCCCGGGGAGCTGTTTTTT.

This chain links TRBV27 with TRBJ2-5; 12 bases line up with TRBD2. The J call is uncertain, as TRBJ2-7 better fits the DNA end. Germline V gene sequence: CDR1 MNHEY, CDR2 SMNVEV (reference sequence). This CDR3 region has 14 residues. The CDR3: CASSLTSGGYEQYF. The CDR3 region has the DNA TGTGCCAGCAGTTTGACTAGCGGGGGCTACGAGCAGTACTTC.

CDR3 region: CASSEKNGDGSNQPQHF. The CDR3 DNA sequence: TGCGCCAGCAGTGAGAAGAATGGAGACGGAAGCAATCAGCCCCAGCATTTT. The chain carries TRBV10-1 and TRBJ1-5; D call uncertain. Trimming stripped 2 bases from V and 1 base from J, with 15 bases between. The CDR3 covers 17 residues. Germline CDR1 WNHNN, CDR2 SYGVQD (reference sequence).

The chain combines TRBV19 with TRBJ1-5; D is ambiguous. Trimming took off 7 bases at V and 0 bases at J, with 13 bases between the two ends. This CDR3 is 15 amino acids long. Germline V gives CDR1 LNHDA, CDR2 SQIVND (reference sequence). The CDR3 region has the DNA TGTGCCAGTAATTCAGACACAGATAGCAATCAGCCCCAGCATTTT. Encoded protein: CASNSDTDSNQPQHF.

As regards this clone: This CDR3 is missing its conserved last phenylalanine or tryptophan, likely due to a read error. The DNA is omitted, as the CDR3 cannot be located on it reliably, and the CDR3 follows TCRdb's listing. The chain joins TRBV18 to TRBJ2-7; the DNA was not compared with TRBD1, the D call given in the table. A total of 12 residues make up the CDR3, ends included. Germline V gene lookup returns CDR1 KGHSH and CDR2 LQKENI. This CDR3 is CASSPGQGPSSL.

In this sample, this clone turned up once. V and J are TRBV21-1 and TRBJ2-5; TRBD2, the table's D call, lacks a check against the DNA. TRBV21-1 is noted as a pseudogene. The length of the CDR3 is 14 residues. CDR3 DNA sequence: TGTGCCAGCAGCACAAAGCGGGGGCAAGAGACCCAGTACTTC. Protein sequence: CASSTKRGQETQYF.